Each of the 14 T cell receptor beta chains below was sequenced from the same sample in a study of CD4 and CD8 cells across lung adenocarcinoma regions. Using its own MiXCR run on the PCR reads, TCRdb lists one record per CDR3 protein. The data hold around 11,000 distinct CDR3 sequences, with about 53% observed a single time. The sequenced material came from CD4+ T cells from the center of a lung tumor. These receptors all come from a male donor with lung adenocarcinoma. The CD4 and CD8 labels of this study may be unreliable.

This chain connects TRBV6-1 to TRBJ2-1; TRBD1 or TRBD2 may be the D gene (6 bases each). Per germline, CDR1 MNHNS and CDR2 SASEGT. Trimming removed 4 bases from V and 9 bases from J, with 28 bases in between. This CDR3 is built from 18 residues. In nucleotides, the CDR3 is TGTGCCAGCAGTGGAGTTCCCAGGACGAGGGGGGAGGCTCGTGAGCAGTTCTTC. Translated, it gives CASSGVPRTRGEAREQFF.

Many counts were recorded for this clonotype. CDR3 nucleotide sequence: TGTGCCAGCAGTCGGGGAGGACTCGGAGGTGAAGCTTTCTTT. Its protein product is CASSRGGLGGEAFF. The genes are TRBV6-5 and TRBJ1-1, with D unclear. The CDR3 spans 14 residues. Germline loops: CDR1 MNHEY, CDR2 SVGAGI. V was clipped by 5 bases and J by 7 bases, with 17 bases between them.

The count of this clonotype is one. The J gene is TRBJ2-3, the V gene TRBV6-4; D is uncertain. The DNA end lines up better with TRBJ2-7; the J call may be wrong. The CDR3 runs to 12 residues. Germline V CDR1 and CDR2: MRHNA, SNTAGT. The CDR3 nucleotides are TGTCCCGGCCCCCTGGGCACAGATACGCAGTACTTC. Its translation: CPGPLGTDTQYF.

V gene TRBV6-1 combines with J gene TRBJ2-4; D is tentatively TRBD1 or TRBD2 (5 bases each). V dropped 5 bases and J dropped 0 bases, with 14 bases sitting between them. Germline assignment: CDR1 MNHNS and CDR2 SASEGT. This CDR3 spans 16 amino acids. The CDR3 spells CASSPPGLGAKNIQYF. The CDR3 DNA follows: TGTGCCAGCAGTCCCCCGGGGCTGGGAGCCAAAAACATTCAGTACTTC.

This clonotype is categorized as medium-sized (0.01 to 0.1%). CDR3: CASSLFSRAYPYEQYF. DNA for the CDR3: TGTGCCAGCAGTTTATTTTCCAGGGCCTACCCCTACGAGCAGTACTTC. This chain joins TRBV27 and TRBJ2-7; D may be TRBD1 (5 bases). The CDR3 sequence is 16 residues long. V was clipped by 1 base and J by 2 bases, with 15 bases between them. Germline V gene sequence: CDR1 MNHEY, CDR2 SMNVEV (reference sequence).

This clonotype was observed many times. The rearrangement joins TRBV7-2 to TRBJ2-7; 7 bases line up with TRBD1. There are 13 residues in the CDR3. V shed 5 bases and J 5 bases; nucleotides not matched to a gene: 6. Germline V CDR1 and CDR2: SGHTA, FQGNSA. The DNA of the CDR3 is TGTGCCAGCAGCCCCCACAGGGGCAACGAGCAGTACTTC. Translating it yields CASSPHRGNEQYF.

This clonotype was counted many times. The V gene is TRBV6-2 or TRBV6-3, the J gene TRBJ2-2; D remains ambiguous. V was cut by 5 bases and J by 6 bases, with 4 bases left in between. This CDR3 contains 11 residues. CDR1 MNHEY and CDR2 SVGEGT come from the germline V gene. CDR3 region: CASSPPGELFF. The DNA for the CDR3 is TGTGCCAGCAGTCCGCCCGGGGAGCTGTTTTTT.

This chain connects TRBV7-6 to TRBJ2-7; 8 positions agree with TRBD2. Looked up from germline, CDR1 is SGHVS and CDR2 is FNYEAQ. The CDR3 totals 15 residues. J gave up 2 bases and V 3 bases, and 6 bases lay outside the gene matches. DNA of the CDR3: TGTGCCAGCAGCTTTCGAAGCGGGGGAGCCTACGAGCAGTACTTC. It encodes CASSFRSGGAYEQYF.

V is TRBV6-1 and J is TRBJ2-4; D remains ambiguous. V was trimmed by 8 bases and J by 0 bases, leaving 23 bases between them. CDR3 size: 18 residues. In germline, CDR1 is MNHNS, CDR2 SASEGT. The CDR3 DNA is TGTGCCAGCTCCCCGGTGGCAGGTAGAGCCCTAGCCAAAAACATTCAGTACTTC. This gives the protein CASSPVAGRALAKNIQYF.

CDR3 coding DNA: TGTGCCATCAGTGGCGGAGAGGGCGGGAGTGGGTACGAGCAGTACTTC. Translating it yields CAISGGEGGSGYEQYF. V gene TRBV10-3 combines with J gene TRBJ2-5; 7 nucleotides agree with TRBD2. The last part of the DNA fits TRBJ2-7 better; the J call may be wrong. The germline gives CDR1 ENHRY, CDR2 SYGVKD. CDR3 size: 16 residues.

Regarding this clonotype: Mismatch with germline at one junction end may stem from a read error. The CDR3 DNA follows: TGTGCCAGCAGTTCCACCGGGCTAGCGGGGGGCCGAGGCCCAGAGACCCAGTACTTT. It specifies CASSSTGLAGGRGPETQYF. The chain employs TRBV6-5 and TRBJ2-5, with 11 bases lining up with TRBD2. The CDR3 runs to 19 residues. Germline CDR1 MNHEY, CDR2 SVGAGI.

This clonotype was seen repeatedly, ten times or more. The chain has TRBV6-1 and TRBJ1-2; D may be TRBD1 (5 bases). The CDR3 is 13 amino acids. Trimming removed 7 bases from V and 4 bases from J, with 13 bases in between. The V gene's germline CDR1 is MNHNS and CDR2 SASEGT. CDR3 protein: CASNPGRTYGYTF. Here the CDR3 DNA reads TGTGCCAGCAACCCGGGACGGACCTATGGCTACACCTTC.

This clonotype was counted many times. This rearrangement joins TRBV6-1 to TRBJ2-1; D gene uncertain. The V end was cut by 7 bases, the J end by 2 bases, with 18 bases between. Germline loops: CDR1 MNHNS, CDR2 SASEGT. The CDR3 consists of 16 residues. The CDR3 here is CASTPILSSTYNEQFF. The CDR3 coding sequence is TGTGCCAGCACCCCCATTCTCAGTAGTACCTACAATGAGCAGTTCTTC.

The rearrangement uses TRBV6-2 or TRBV6-3 and TRBJ1-2; D possibly corresponds to TRBD1 (6 bases). Germline V gene lookup returns CDR1 MNHEY and CDR2 SVGEGT. V was cut by 5 bases and J by 4 bases, with 11 bases left in between. This CDR3 has 13 residues. CDR3 amino acids: CASSTTGGYGYTF. The CDR3 nucleotides are TGTGCCAGCAGTACGACAGGCGGCTATGGCTACACCTTC.